The entry below describes one T cell receptor beta chain. Its specificity is not known. The sample comes from a study of shared clonotypes between healthy human individuals. Findings of the study overall: Some clonotypes were shared by all four sorted-subset donors, while others were not shared. The non-shared ones had lower generation probabilities than the shared ones.

Trimming cost V 2 bases and J 3 bases; bases outside gene matches: 5. This CDR3 has 15 amino acids. CDR1 is SGHDT and CDR2 is YYEEEE in the germline V gene. Naive CD8 populations comprised CD45RO-negative cells positively selected for CCR7, excluding terminally differentiated effector memory CD45RA+ cells. The assay was run at deep level. This table comes from immunoSEQ multiplex PCR, and its TCRdb copy is limited to in-frame clones, with some not included. Of about 1,900,000 clones in the sample, about 95% were seen once. This receptor was identified in a man between 18 and 29 years old in good health. Sequencing was performed on naive CD8+ T cells sorted from blood. This sequence joins TRBV5-6 and TRBJ2-7; 10 bases agree with TRBD2. CDR3 protein: CASSLGSGGFYEQYF. CDR3 DNA: TGTGCCAGCAGCTTAGGTAGCGGGGGGTTCTACGAGCAGTACTTC.